This TCR beta chain was identified during a study of preoperative IRX-2 immunotherapy in early breast cancer. Treatment denoted: preoperative locoregional IRX-2 cytokine immunotherapy. Produced via immunoSEQ multiplex PCR; TCRdb's table is partial and in-frame only. Of under 900 clones in the sample, approximately 70% are singletons; the top ten hold 7.7%. V was pared by 5 bases and J by 1 base, with 8 bases between. The germline gives CDR1 SQVTM, CDR2 ANQGSEA. The CDR3 is 12 amino acids. The sample was lymph node tissue, taken before IRX-2 immunotherapy. This receptor was obtained from a human donor with breast cancer. The chain joins TRBV29-1 to TRBJ1-1; perhaps TRBD1 as D (5 bases). The CDR3: CSVWGSNTEAFF. CDR3 DNA sequence: TGCAGCGTTTGGGGGTCGAACACTGAAGCTTTCTTT.